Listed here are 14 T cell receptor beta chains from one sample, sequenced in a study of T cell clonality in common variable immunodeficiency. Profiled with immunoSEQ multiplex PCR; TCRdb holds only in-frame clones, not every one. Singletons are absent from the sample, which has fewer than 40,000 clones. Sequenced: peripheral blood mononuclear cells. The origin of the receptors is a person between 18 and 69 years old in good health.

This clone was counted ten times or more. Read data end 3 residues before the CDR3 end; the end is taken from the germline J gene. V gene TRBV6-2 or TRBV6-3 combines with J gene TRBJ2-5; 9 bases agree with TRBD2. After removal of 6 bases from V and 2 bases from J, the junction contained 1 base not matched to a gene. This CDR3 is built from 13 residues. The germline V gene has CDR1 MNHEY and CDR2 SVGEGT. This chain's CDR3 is CASRSGGQETQYF. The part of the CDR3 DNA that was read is TGTGCCAGCAGGAGCGGGGGGCAAGAGACC.

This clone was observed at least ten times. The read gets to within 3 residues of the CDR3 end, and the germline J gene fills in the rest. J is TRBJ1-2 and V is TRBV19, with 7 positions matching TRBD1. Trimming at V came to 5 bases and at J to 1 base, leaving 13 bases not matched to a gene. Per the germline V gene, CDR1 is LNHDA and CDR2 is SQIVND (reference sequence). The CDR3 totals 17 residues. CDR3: CASSFPRDRHFNYGYTF. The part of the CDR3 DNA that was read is TGTGCCAGTAGTTTCCCCAGGGACAGACATTTTAACTATGGC.

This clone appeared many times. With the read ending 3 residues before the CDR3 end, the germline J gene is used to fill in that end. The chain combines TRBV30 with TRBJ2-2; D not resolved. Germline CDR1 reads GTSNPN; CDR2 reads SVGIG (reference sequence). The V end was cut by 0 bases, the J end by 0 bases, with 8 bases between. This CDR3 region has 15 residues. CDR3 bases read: TGTGCCTGGAGTGTACAAGGTTCGAACACCGGGGAG. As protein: CAWSVQGSNTGE. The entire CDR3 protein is CAWSVQGSNTGELFF.

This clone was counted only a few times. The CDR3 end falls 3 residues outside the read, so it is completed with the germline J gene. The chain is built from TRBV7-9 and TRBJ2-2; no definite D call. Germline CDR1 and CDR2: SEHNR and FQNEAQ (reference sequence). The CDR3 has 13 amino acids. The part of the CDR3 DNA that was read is TGTGCCAGCAGCTTACAGGCAAATTCACCG. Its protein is CASSLQANSP. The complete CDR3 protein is CASSLQANSPLFF.

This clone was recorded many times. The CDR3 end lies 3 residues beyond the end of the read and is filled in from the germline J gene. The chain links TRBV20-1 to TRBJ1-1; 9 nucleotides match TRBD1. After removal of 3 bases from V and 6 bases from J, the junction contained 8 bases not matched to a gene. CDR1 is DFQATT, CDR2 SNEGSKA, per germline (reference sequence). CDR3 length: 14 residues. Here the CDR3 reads CSARKQGASAEAFF. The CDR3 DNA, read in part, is TGCAGTGCTAGGAAACAGGGGGCGAGCGCTGAA.

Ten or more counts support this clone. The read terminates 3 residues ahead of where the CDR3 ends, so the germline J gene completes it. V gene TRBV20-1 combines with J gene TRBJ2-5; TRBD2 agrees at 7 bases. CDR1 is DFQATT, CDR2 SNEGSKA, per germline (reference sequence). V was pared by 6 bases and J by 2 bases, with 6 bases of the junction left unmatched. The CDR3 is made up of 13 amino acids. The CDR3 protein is CSAIGRGQETQYF. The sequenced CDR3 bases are TGCAGTGCAATAGGGAGGGGTCAAGAGACC.

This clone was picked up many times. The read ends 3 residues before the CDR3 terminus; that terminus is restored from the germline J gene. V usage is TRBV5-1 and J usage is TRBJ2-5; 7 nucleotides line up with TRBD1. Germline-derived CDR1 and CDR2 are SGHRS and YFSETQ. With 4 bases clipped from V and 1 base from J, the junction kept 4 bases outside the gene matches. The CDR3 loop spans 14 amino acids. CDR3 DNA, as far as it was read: TGCGCCAGCAGCCTAAGGACAGGCCAAGAGACC. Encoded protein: CASSLRTGQET. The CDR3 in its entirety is CASSLRTGQETQYF.

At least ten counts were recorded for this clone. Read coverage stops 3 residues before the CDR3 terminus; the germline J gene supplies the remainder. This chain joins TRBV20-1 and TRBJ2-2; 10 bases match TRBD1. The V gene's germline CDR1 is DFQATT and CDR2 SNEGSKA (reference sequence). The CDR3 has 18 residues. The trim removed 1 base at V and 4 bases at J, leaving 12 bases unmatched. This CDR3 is CSARGEGQGLGITGELFF. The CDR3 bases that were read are TGCAGTGCTAGAGGGGAGGGACAGGGGTTAGGTATCACCGGGGAG.

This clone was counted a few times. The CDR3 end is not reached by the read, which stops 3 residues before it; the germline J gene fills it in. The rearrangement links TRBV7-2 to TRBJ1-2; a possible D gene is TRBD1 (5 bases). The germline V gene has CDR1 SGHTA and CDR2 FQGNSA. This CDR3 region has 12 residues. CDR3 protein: CASSLREDTYTF. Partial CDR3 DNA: TGTGCCAGCAGCCTCAGGGAAGATACC.

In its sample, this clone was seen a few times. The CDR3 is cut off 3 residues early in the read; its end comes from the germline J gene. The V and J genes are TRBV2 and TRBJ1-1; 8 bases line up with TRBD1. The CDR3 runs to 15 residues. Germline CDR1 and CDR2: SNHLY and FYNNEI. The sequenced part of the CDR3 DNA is TGTGCCAGCAGTGTAGGTGTAGGACAGGGTGCTGTT. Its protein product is CASSVGVGQGAV. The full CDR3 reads CASSVGVGQGAVAFF.

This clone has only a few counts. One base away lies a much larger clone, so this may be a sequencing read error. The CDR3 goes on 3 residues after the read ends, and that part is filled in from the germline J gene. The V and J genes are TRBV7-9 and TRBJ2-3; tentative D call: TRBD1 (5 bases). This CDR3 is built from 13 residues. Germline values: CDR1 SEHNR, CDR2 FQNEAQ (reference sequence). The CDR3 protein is CASSWFRAETQYF. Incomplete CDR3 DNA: TGTGCCAGCAGCTGGTTCAGGGCTGAGACG.

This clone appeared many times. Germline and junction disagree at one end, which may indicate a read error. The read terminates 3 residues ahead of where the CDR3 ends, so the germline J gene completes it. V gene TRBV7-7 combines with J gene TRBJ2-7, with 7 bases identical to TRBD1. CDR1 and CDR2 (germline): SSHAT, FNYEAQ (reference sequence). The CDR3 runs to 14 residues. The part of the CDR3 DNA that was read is TGTGCTAGCAGCCCGTGGACAGGATCCTACGAG. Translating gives CASSPWTGSYE. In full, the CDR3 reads CASSPWTGSYEQYF.

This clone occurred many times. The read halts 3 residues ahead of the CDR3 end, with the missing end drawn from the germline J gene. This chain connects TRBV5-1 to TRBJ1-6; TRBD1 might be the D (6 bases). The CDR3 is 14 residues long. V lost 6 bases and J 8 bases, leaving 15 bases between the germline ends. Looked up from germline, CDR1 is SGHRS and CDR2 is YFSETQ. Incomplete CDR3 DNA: TGCGCCAGCACCTCCGGGGGGGCTGATTCACCC. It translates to CASTSGGADSP. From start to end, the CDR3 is CASTSGGADSPLHF. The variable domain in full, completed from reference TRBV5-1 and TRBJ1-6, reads KAGVTQTPRYLIKTRGQQVTLSCSPISGHRSVSWYQQTPGQGLQFLFEYFSETQRNKGNFPGRFSGRQFSNSRSEMNVSTLELGDSALYLCASTSGGADSPLHFGNGTRLTVT.

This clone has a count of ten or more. The CDR3 sequence: CASSSLQGPSGNTIYF. The sequenced part of the CDR3 DNA is TGTGCCAGCAGTTCTCTACAGGGCCCCTCTGGAAACACC. V usage is TRBV12-3 or TRBV12-4 and J usage is TRBJ1-3; D is perhaps TRBD1 (6 bases). The sequence runs out 3 residues before the end of the CDR3; the remainder is reconstructed from the germline J gene. The CDR3 has 16 residues. V lost 4 bases and J 0 bases, leaving 13 bases between the germline ends.